One sample yielded the 9 T cell receptor beta chains listed below, sequenced in a study of beta chain features in type 1 diabetes. Study-wide findings and caveats: Moderate but significant shortening of TCRB CDR3s was recorded in all four CD4+ subsets from Type 1 diabetes patients.

The antigens for these receptors are not known. Expressed TCRB transcripts were sequenced after all isolated RNA was converted to cDNA. The method was immunoSEQ multiplex PCR; TCRdb's version includes in-frame clones alone and lacks a portion of them. The sample has about 650,000 clones, around 11% seen once. Specimen: naive CD4+ T cells from blood. These receptors were taken from a man under 40 with type 1 diabetes.

The gene calls are TRBV2 and TRBJ1-2; 7 nucleotides align to TRBD1. Germline CDR1 and CDR2: SNHLY and FYNNEI. V shed 11 bases and J 1 base; nucleotides not matched to a gene: 7. The CDR3 has 13 residues. The chain's CDR3 is CAQGQGGNYGYTF. The DNA for the CDR3 is TGTGCCCAAGGGCAGGGGGGTAACTATGGCTACACCTTC. Filled out from reference TRBV2 and TRBJ1-2, the complete variable domain reads EPEVTQTPSHQVTQMGQEVILRCVPISNHLYFYWYRQILGQKVEFLVSFYNNEISEKSEIFDDQFSVERPDGSNFTLKIRSTKLEDSAMYFCAQGQGGNYGYTFGSGTRLTVV.

The chain employs TRBV7-2 and TRBJ2-5; D is perhaps TRBD1 or TRBD2 (5 bases each). The J call is in doubt because the DNA end fits TRBJ2-7 better. This CDR3 has 15 residues. The germline CDR1 and CDR2 sequences are SGHTA and FQGNSA. The CDR3 spells CASSSTGTASYEQYF. The CDR3 DNA reads as TGTGCCAGCAGCAGTACCGGGACGGCGTCCTACGAGCAGTACTTC.

This clone was recorded a few times. Other DNA sequences of this sample code for an identical CDR3. V is TRBV18 and J is TRBJ2-5, with a possible D match to TRBD1 (7 bases). Between the trimmed V and J ends, which lost 6 bases and 1 base, there was a span of 15 bases. The length of the CDR3 is 15 residues. The germline gives CDR1 KGHSH, CDR2 LQKENI. CDR3 coding DNA: TGTGCCAGCTCGCCCCGACAGGGAGGCCAAGAGACCCAGTACTTC. Its protein is CASSPRQGGQETQYF.

V is TRBV7-2 and J is TRBJ1-6, with D unclear. V was pared by 2 bases and J by 7 bases, with 15 bases between. The CDR3 runs to 16 residues. The germline CDR1 and CDR2 sequences are SGHTA and FQGNSA. CDR3 coding DNA: TGTGCCAGCAGCTTAATGGGTTTAACGTCGAATTCACCCCTCCACTTT. This translates into CASSLMGLTSNSPLHF.

This chain uses TRBV10-3 with TRBJ2-7, with D possibly being TRBD2 (5 bases). Germline V lookup: CDR1 ENHRY, CDR2 SYGVKD. CDR3 size: 16 residues. Between the trimmed V and J ends, which lost 2 bases and 4 bases, there was a span of 18 bases. The CDR3 DNA follows: TGTGCCATCAGTGAGGAGGAGCGGTCAGGAGCTTACGAGCAGTACTTC. This encodes CAISEEERSGAYEQYF.

In this sample, this clone turned up a few times. The chain links TRBV7-9 to TRBJ2-7, with D maybe TRBD1 (5 bases). CDR3 size: 14 residues. Germline CDR1 is SEHNR and CDR2 is FQNEAQ (reference sequence). Trimming took off 4 bases at V and 9 bases at J, with 19 bases between the two ends. The CDR3 protein is CASSYLLGQDGQYF. The CDR3 DNA sequence: TGTGCCAGCAGCTACCTCTTGGGGCAGGACGGGCAGTACTTC.

The chain uses TRBV2 and TRBJ2-7, with 7 nucleotides matching TRBD1. The CDR3 covers 13 residues. V trimming: 8 bases; J trimming: 5 bases; junction bases outside the gene matches: 9. Germline V gives CDR1 SNHLY, CDR2 FYNNEI. The CDR3 here is CASADRASNEQYF. DNA of the CDR3: TGTGCCAGCGCTGACAGGGCGAGCAACGAGCAGTACTTC.

The chain recombines TRBV28 with TRBJ2-7; 7 bases map to TRBD1. Germline CDR1 is MDHEN and CDR2 is SYDVKM. J gave up 3 bases and V 7 bases, and 9 bases lay outside the gene matches. The CDR3 contains 14 residues. CDR3 protein: CASTNVRDSYEQYF. The CDR3 DNA is TGTGCCAGCACCAACGTACGGGACAGCTACGAGCAGTACTTC.

V is TRBV9 and J is TRBJ1-2; 9 bases align to TRBD1. The CDR3 consists of 14 residues. From germline, CDR1 is SGDLS and CDR2 YYNGEE. V trimming: 2 bases; J trimming: 6 bases; junction bases outside the gene matches: 5. CDR3 protein: CASSVDGTGNGYTF. The CDR3 DNA reads as TGTGCCAGCAGCGTGGACGGGACAGGGAATGGCTACACCTTC.